Presented here are 25 T cell receptor beta chains from one specimen sequenced in a study of patients with pleural tuberculosis. TCRdb recomputed calls from the reads with MiXCR, one row per CDR3 protein. The sample shows under 65,000 distinct CDR3 sequences, about 7.3% of them seen only once. The receptor source for this set is a human donor with pleural tuberculosis.

This clonotype came up many times. The genes are TRBV4-1 and TRBJ1-4; D is uncertain. This CDR3 has 15 amino acids. Germline V gives CDR1 MGHRA, CDR2 YSYEKL. V was cut by 0 bases and J by 5 bases, with 10 bases left in between. CDR3 in amino acids: CASSQDWQPNEKLFF. The DNA of the CDR3 is TGCGCCAGCAGCCAAGATTGGCAGCCCAATGAAAAACTGTTTTTT.

In its sample, this clonotype was seen many times. The chain carries TRBV5-1 and TRBJ1-2; D is unresolved. CDR1 is SGHRS, CDR2 YFSETQ, per germline. Between the trimmed V and J ends, which lost 0 bases and 4 bases, there was a span of 10 bases. The CDR3 totals 14 residues. The CDR3: CASSLGVGIYGYTF. The DNA for the CDR3 is TGCGCCAGCAGCTTGGGGGTAGGGATCTATGGCTACACCTTC.

This clonotype has a handful of counts. This rearrangement joins TRBV29-1 to TRBJ1-1; TRBD1 is a possible D gene (6 bases). This CDR3 has 12 residues. V lost 7 bases and J lost 6, with 15 bases in between. The germline gives CDR1 SQVTM, CDR2 ANQGSEA. CDR3 nucleotides: TGCAGCGGTGGGGGGCTGCGACCTGAAGCTTTCTTT. This encodes CSGGGLRPEAFF.

This clonotype has at least ten counts. This chain uses TRBV20-1 with TRBJ2-3, with D possibly called TRBD1 or TRBD2 (5 bases each). This CDR3 is 15 amino acids long. Deletions cut 2 bases from V and 2 bases from J, with 14 bases between. Germline V gene data show CDR1 as DFQATT and CDR2 as SNEGSKA (reference sequence). The CDR3 sequence: CSARRAGRVTDTQYF. The CDR3 DNA reads as TGCAGTGCTAGACGGGCAGGGCGGGTCACAGATACGCAGTATTTT.

This clonotype came up many times. V is TRBV25-1 and J is TRBJ2-3; D gene ambiguous. With 0 bases removed from V and 2 bases from J, the gap between germline ends came to 6 bases. There are 14 residues in the CDR3. CDR1 MGHDK and CDR2 SYGVNS come from the germline V gene. CDR3 nucleotide sequence: TGTGCCAGCAGTGAATACAGCCTCACAGATACGCAGTATTTT. Translation: CASSEYSLTDTQYF.

This clonotype was counted many times. The V and J genes are TRBV20-1 and TRBJ2-5, with a possible D match to TRBD1 (5 bases). Germline V gene data show CDR1 as DFQATT and CDR2 as SNEGSKA (reference sequence). This CDR3 has 15 residues. V dropped 1 base and J dropped 5 bases, with 17 bases sitting between them. In nucleotides, the CDR3 is TGCAGTGCTAGAGGCCCGACAGCCTTGGGGGAGACCCAGTACTTC. Residues: CSARGPTALGETQYF.

This clonotype has just a few counts. The gene calls are TRBV13 and TRBJ1-3; D is perhaps TRBD1 (5 bases). Germline lookup yields CDR1 PRHDT and CDR2 FYEKMQ (reference sequence). The CDR3 is 14 residues long. With 3 bases removed from V and 6 bases from J, the gap between germline ends came to 12 bases. The CDR3 loop is CASSFTGEENTIYF. The CDR3 DNA reads as TGTGCCAGCAGCTTTACGGGGGAAGAAAACACCATATATTTT.

A remark on this clonotype: A much larger clone lies one base from this, so it may be a read error. This chain joins TRBV10-3 and TRBJ1-1; D is unclear. CDR1 is ENHRY and CDR2 is SYGVKD in the germline V gene. The CDR3 contains 14 residues. CDR3 sequence reads: CAISAGSSNTEVFF. CDR3 DNA: TGTGCCATCAGCGCCGGTTCTTCGAACACTGAAGTTTTCTTT.

This clonotype was recorded many times. The chain has TRBV11-2 and TRBJ2-5, with D hard to call. Trimming removed 5 bases from V and 5 bases from J, with 15 bases in between. Germline lookup yields CDR1 SGHAT and CDR2 FQNNGV. The CDR3 has 14 residues. The CDR3 sequence is CASSPRKGRETQYF. CDR3 nucleotide sequence: TGTGCCAGCAGCCCCCGAAAGGGAAGGGAGACCCAGTACTTC.

Ten or more counts support this clonotype. V usage is TRBV5-1 and J usage is TRBJ2-3; the D is unclear. The V end lost 1 base, the J end lost 5 bases, and 5 bases lay between the germline ends. Per the germline V gene, CDR1 is SGHRS and CDR2 is YFSETQ. The CDR3 is 12 residues long. The CDR3 nucleotides are TGCGCCAGCAGCTTGTTCGAAGATACGCAGTATTTT. It translates to CASSLFEDTQYF.

This clonotype was seen repeatedly, ten times or more. V and J are TRBV12-3 or TRBV12-4 and TRBJ2-5, with 8 positions matching TRBD1. The CDR3 contains 15 residues. Trimming removed 6 bases from V and 4 bases from J; junction bases left unmatched: 10. CDR3 nucleotide sequence: TGTGCCAGCAGCTCGACAGGGGTAGTGCGAGAGACCCAGTACTTC. It encodes CASSSTGVVRETQYF.

This clonotype was detected only a few times. The J gene is TRBJ1-5, the V gene TRBV3-1; 7 bases are shared with TRBD1. The length of the CDR3 is 15 residues. Germline CDR1 and CDR2: LGHDT and YNNKEL (reference sequence). Losses at the gene ends were 5 bases for V and 3 bases for J; bases not matched to a gene: 7. The CDR3 loop is CASSYRGQLNQPQHF. CDR3 nucleotide sequence: TGTGCCAGCAGCTATAGGGGACAGCTCAATCAGCCCCAGCATTTT.

The chain carries TRBV19 and TRBJ2-3, with 9 positions matching TRBD2. This CDR3 region has 13 residues. V shed 8 bases and J 5 bases; nucleotides not matched to a gene: 5. In germline, CDR1 is LNHDA, CDR2 SQIVND (reference sequence). The CDR3 protein is CASLAGAGDTQYF. The CDR3, as DNA: TGTGCCAGTTTAGCGGGAGCTGGAGATACGCAGTATTTT.

This clonotype showed up many times. The rearrangement joins TRBV27 to TRBJ1-2; 7 nucleotides match TRBD1. This CDR3 has 15 residues. Per the germline V gene, CDR1 is MNHEY and CDR2 is SMNVEV (reference sequence). The V segment lost 3 bases and the J segment 0 bases; nucleotides outside the gene matches: 4. CDR3 region: CASSFIGTANYGYTF. In DNA form, the CDR3 reads TGTGCCAGCAGTTTTATAGGGACAGCTAACTATGGCTACACCTTC.

Regarding this clonotype: At one of its ends the junction is not consistent with the germline gene, which may arise from a read error. The V gene is TRBV12-3 or TRBV12-4, the J gene TRBJ1-1; the D gene is possibly TRBD1 (6 bases). The CDR3 contains 16 residues. CDR3 bases: TGTGCCAGTAAGTATCGGGGGCACTCTCAGAACATTGAAGCTTCCTTT. Protein sequence: CASKYRGHSQNIEASF.

V gene TRBV5-1 combines with J gene TRBJ2-3, with D possibly matching TRBD2 (6 bases). This CDR3 region has 15 residues. Germline V gene data show CDR1 as SGHRS and CDR2 as YFSETQ. V lost 2 bases, J lost 6 bases, and 16 bases lay in between. The CDR3 here is CASSFGSGGSDTQYF. Written as DNA, the CDR3 is TGCGCCAGCAGCTTTGGCTCCGGAGGGTCCGATACGCAGTATTTT.

The chain links TRBV29-1 to TRBJ2-3; 10 nucleotides align to TRBD1. V lost 7 bases to trimming and J lost 1 base; unmatched junction nucleotides: 5. Germline CDR1 reads SQVTM; CDR2 reads ANQGSEA. CDR3 length equals 14 residues. DNA of the CDR3: TGCAGCGGACAGGGGGCAGTGGGCACAGATACGCAGTATTTT. Translated: CSGQGAVGTDTQYF.

Remarks on this clonotype: A much larger clone differs by one base, so this may be a read error. The rearrangement joins TRBV18 to TRBJ1-1; D is unresolved. CDR1 is KGHSH and CDR2 is LQKENI in the germline V gene. The germline V and J ends were trimmed by 4 bases and 4 bases, with 10 bases remaining between them. CDR3 length: 13 residues. CDR3 amino acids: CASSHGESTEAFF. The CDR3 DNA is TGTGCCAGCTCACACGGGGAGAGCACTGAAGCTTTCTTT.

This clonotype was seen a handful of times. The CDR3 coding sequence is TGTGCCAGTAGTGGGCCCGGGGATACGCAGTATTTT. Amino acids: CASSGPGDTQYF. The chain has TRBV19 and TRBJ2-3; D remains unclear. The CDR3 length is 12 residues. Per germline, CDR1 LNHDA and CDR2 SQIVND (reference sequence). Trimming shortened V by 5 bases and J by 6 bases, and 9 bases separated the two germline ends.

Worth noting for this clonotype: Since a much larger clone is just one base distant, this may be a read error. The rearrangement joins TRBV2 to TRBJ1-2, with unresolved D. V lost 11 bases to trimming and J lost 4 bases, with 14 bases between them. This CDR3 is 12 amino acids long. CDR1 SNHLY and CDR2 FYNNEI come from the germline V gene. The DNA of the CDR3 is TGTGCCTCGCTCGCGGAATCCTATGGCTACACCTTC. It yields the protein CASLAESYGYTF.

This clonotype was counted ten times or more. This chain links TRBV11-2 with TRBJ1-1; D call uncertain. Germline CDR1 reads SGHAT; CDR2 reads FQNNGV. CDR3 size: 13 residues. The V gene lost 2 bases and the J gene lost 3 bases, with 7 bases spanning the gap. Here the CDR3 DNA reads TGTGCCAGCAGCTTATTCTTTGACACTGAAGCTTTCTTT. As protein: CASSLFFDTEAFF.

This clonotype was observed many times. The CDR3: CASSLGAVNQPQHF. The CDR3 nucleotides read TGCGCCAGCAGCTTGGGGGCAGTCAATCAGCCCCAGCATTTT. The chain couples TRBV5-1 to TRBJ1-5, with D hard to call. The CDR3 has 14 residues. Germline CDR1 reads SGHRS; CDR2 reads YFSETQ. V was pared by 0 bases and J by 3 bases, with 7 bases between.

This clonotype came up many times. The V gene is TRBV19, the J gene TRBJ1-1; D may be TRBD1 (5 bases). Germline V gene lookup returns CDR1 LNHDA and CDR2 SQIVND (reference sequence). The ends were cut back, 2 bases at V and 7 bases at J, with 14 bases in the middle. The CDR3 length is 14 residues. CDR3 nucleotides: TGTGCCAGTAGTATACGCTTCAAGGGGAGTGAAGCTTTCTTT. Its protein is CASSIRFKGSEAFF.

This clonotype has a count of ten or more. The chain is built from TRBV24-1 and TRBJ2-2; D uncertain. With 6 bases removed from V and 4 bases from J, the gap between germline ends came to 11 bases. In germline, CDR1 is KGHDR, CDR2 SFDVKD. The CDR3 has 14 amino acids. The CDR3: CATSHRRVTGELFF. In DNA form, the CDR3 reads TGTGCCACCAGTCATCGACGGGTCACCGGGGAGCTGTTTTTT.

This clonotype was seen many times. This rearrangement joins TRBV19 to TRBJ2-3; either TRBD1 or TRBD2 may fit D (7 bases each). V dropped 5 bases and J dropped 6 bases, with 21 bases sitting between them. Per the germline V gene, CDR1 is LNHDA and CDR2 is SQIVND (reference sequence). The CDR3 runs to 16 residues. This CDR3 is CASSSLRGGTEDTQYF. The DNA of the CDR3 is TGTGCCAGTAGTTCTCTCAGGGGAGGGACAGAGGATACGCAGTATTTT. The complete variable domain, with remaining parts taken from reference TRBV19 and TRBJ2-3, reads DGGITQSPKYLFRKEGQNVTLSCEQNLNHDAMYWYRQDPGQGLRLIYYSQIVNDFQKGDIAEGYSVSREKKESFPLTVTSAQKNPTAFYLCASSSLRGGTEDTQYFGPGTRLTVL.